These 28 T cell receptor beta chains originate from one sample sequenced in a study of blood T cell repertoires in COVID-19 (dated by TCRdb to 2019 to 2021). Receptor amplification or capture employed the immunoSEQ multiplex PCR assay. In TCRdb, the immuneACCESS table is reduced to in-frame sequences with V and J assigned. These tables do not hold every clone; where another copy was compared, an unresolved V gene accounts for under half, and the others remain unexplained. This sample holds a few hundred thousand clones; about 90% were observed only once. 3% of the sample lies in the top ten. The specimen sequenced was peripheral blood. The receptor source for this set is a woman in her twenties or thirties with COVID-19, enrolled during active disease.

CDR3 amino acids: CASSLGPRGRGAEAFF. The CDR3 DNA sequence: TGTGCCAGCAGCTTAGGGCCGAGAGGCCGGGGGGCTGAAGCTTTCTTT. The V call is TRBV11-2, the J call TRBJ1-1; possible D gene TRBD1, 5 bases. The CDR3 length is 16 residues. Trimming took 1 base from V and 6 from J, leaving 18 bases between them. Germline V gene lookup returns CDR1 SGHAT and CDR2 FQNNGV.

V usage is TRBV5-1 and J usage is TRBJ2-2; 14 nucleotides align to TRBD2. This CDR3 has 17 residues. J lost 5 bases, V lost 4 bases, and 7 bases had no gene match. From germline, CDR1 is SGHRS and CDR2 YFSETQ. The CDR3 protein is CASSRGLAGGKTGELFF. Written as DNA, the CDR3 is TGCGCCAGCAGCAGAGGACTAGCGGGGGGAAAAACCGGGGAGCTGTTTTTT.

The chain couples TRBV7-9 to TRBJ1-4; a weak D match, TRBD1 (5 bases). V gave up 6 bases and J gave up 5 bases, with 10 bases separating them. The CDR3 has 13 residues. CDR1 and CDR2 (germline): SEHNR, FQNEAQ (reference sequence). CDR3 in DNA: TGTGCCAGCAGTAATCAGGGAAATGAAAAACTGTTTTTT. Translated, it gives CASSNQGNEKLFF.

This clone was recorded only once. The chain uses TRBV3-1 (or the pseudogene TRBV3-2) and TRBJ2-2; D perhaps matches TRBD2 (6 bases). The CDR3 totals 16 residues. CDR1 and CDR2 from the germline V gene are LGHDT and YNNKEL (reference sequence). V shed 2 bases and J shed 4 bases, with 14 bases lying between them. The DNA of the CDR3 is TGTGCCAGCAGCCAATATGGGGGAGGAGGCACCGGGGAGCTGTTTTTT. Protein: CASSQYGGGGTGELFF.

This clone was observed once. The CDR3 here is CASSLGTSGNYEQYV. For the CDR3, the DNA is TGTGCCAGCAGCCTGGGGACTAGCGGGAACTACGAGCAGTACGTC. The gene calls are TRBV5-4 and TRBJ2-7; 13 nucleotides align to TRBD2. The CDR3 length is 15 residues. V lost 4 bases and J lost 3; bases outside the gene matches: 4. Germline assignment: CDR1 SGHNT and CDR2 YYREEE (reference sequence).

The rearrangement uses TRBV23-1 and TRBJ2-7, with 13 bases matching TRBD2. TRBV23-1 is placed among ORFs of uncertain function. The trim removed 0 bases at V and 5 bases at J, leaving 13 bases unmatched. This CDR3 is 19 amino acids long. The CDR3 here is CASSQSPQGLAGLGDEQYV. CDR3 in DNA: TGCGCCAGCAGTCAATCCCCCCAGGGACTAGCGGGATTGGGGGACGAGCAGTACGTC.

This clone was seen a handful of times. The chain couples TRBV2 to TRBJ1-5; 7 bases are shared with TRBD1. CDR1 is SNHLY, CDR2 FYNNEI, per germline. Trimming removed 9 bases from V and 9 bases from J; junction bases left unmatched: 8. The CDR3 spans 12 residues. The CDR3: CASTGDSWPQHF. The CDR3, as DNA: TGTGCCAGTACAGGGGATTCGTGGCCCCAGCATTTT.

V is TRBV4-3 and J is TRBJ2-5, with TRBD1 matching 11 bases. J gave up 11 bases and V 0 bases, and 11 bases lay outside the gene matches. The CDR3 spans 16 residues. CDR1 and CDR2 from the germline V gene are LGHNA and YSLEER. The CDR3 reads CASSQEAQDRGRRQYF. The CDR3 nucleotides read TGCGCCAGCAGCCAAGAGGCCCAGGACAGGGGGCGGCGGCAGTACTTC.

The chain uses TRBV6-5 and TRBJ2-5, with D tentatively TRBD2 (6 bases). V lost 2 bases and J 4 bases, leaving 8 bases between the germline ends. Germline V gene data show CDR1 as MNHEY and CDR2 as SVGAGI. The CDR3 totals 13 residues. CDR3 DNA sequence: TGTGCCAGCAGTTACGGGGGGAGAGAGACCCAGTACTTC. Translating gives CASSYGGRETQYF.

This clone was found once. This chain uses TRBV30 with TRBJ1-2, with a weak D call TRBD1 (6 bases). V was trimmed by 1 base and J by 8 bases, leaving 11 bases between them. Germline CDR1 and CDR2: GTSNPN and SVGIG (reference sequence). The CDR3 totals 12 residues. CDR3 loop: CAWSDRAEGYTF. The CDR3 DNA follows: TGTGCCTGGAGTGACAGGGCGGAAGGCTACACCTTC.

CDR3 sequence (DNA): TGTGCCAGCAGTTCTCTTAGCGGGAGGCCTTCCTACAATGAGCAGTTCTTC. It translates to CASSSLSGRPSYNEQFF. The chain recombines TRBV6-2 or TRBV6-3 with TRBJ2-1, with 10 bases matching TRBD2. Germline values: CDR1 MNHEY, CDR2 SVGEGT. There are 17 residues in the CDR3. J was trimmed by 1 base and V by 4 bases; bases with no gene match: 7.

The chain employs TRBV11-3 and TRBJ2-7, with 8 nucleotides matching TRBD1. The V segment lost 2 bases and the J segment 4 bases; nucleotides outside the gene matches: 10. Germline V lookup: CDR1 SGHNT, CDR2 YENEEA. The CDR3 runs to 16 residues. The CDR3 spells CASSLSGQGTLYEQYV. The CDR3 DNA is TGTGCCAGCAGCTTATCCGGACAGGGTACTCTTTACGAGCAGTACGTC.

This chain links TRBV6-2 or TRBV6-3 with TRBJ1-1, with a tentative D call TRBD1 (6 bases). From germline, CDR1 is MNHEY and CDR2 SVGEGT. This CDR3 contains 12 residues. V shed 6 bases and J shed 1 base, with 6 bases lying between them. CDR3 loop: CASSRGNTEAFF. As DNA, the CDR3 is TGTGCCAGCAGCAGGGGGAACACTGAAGCTTTCTTT.

The CDR3 is CASSLDRLEAFF. The CDR3 nucleotides read TGTGCCAGCAGTTTAGACAGGTTAGAAGCTTTCTTT. The chain is built from TRBV28 and TRBJ1-1; D might be TRBD1 (6 bases). This CDR3 region has 12 residues. Trimming took off 2 bases at V and 8 bases at J, with 9 bases between the two ends. From germline, CDR1 is MDHEN and CDR2 SYDVKM.

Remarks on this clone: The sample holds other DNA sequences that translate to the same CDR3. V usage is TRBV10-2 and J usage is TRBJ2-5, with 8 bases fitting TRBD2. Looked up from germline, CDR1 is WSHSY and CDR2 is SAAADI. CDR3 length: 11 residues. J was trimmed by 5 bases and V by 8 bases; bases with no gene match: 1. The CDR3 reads CASRGGETQYF. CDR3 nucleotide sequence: TGCGCCAGCCGGGGGGGGGAGACCCAGTACTTC.

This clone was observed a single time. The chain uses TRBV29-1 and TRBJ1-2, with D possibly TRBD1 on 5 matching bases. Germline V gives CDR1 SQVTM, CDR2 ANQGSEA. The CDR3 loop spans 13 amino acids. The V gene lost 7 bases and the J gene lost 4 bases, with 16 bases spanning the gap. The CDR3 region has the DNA TGCAGCGCTCCTGACAGTAATAGCTATGGCTACACCTTC. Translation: CSAPDSNSYGYTF. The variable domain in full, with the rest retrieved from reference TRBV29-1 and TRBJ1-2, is SAVISQKPSRDICQRGTSLTIQCQVDSQVTMMFWYRQQPGQSLTLIATANQGSEATYESGFVIDKFPISRPNLTFSTLTVSNMSPEDSSIYLCSAPDSNSYGYTFGSGTRLTVV.

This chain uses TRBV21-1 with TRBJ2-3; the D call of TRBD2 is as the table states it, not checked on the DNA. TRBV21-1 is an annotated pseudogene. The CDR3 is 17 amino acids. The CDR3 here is CASSTENRDSKPDTQYF. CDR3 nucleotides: TGTGCCAGCAGCACCGAGAACCGGGACTCTAAGCCAGATACGCAGTATTTT.

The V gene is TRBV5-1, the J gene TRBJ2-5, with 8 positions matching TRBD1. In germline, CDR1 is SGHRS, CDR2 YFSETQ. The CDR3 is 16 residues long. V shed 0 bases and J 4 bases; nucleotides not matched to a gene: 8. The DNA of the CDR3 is TGCGCCAGCAGCTTGGGAGGTCAGGGGGCTGGAGAGACCCAGTACTTC. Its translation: CASSLGGQGAGETQYF.

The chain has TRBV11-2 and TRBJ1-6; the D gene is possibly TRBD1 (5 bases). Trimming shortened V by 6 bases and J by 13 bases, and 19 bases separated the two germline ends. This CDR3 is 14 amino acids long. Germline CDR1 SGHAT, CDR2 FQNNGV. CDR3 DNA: TGTGCCAGCAGTCTAAGGCCCGCTGGGGCCCCCCTCCACTTT. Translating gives CASSLRPAGAPLHF.

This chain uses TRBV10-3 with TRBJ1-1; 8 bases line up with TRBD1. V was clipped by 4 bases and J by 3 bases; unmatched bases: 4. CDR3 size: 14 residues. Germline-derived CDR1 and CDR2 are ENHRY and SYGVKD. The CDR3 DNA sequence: TGTGCCATCAGTGCCCTACAGGGGGACACTGAAGCTTTCTTT. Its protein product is CAISALQGDTEAFF.

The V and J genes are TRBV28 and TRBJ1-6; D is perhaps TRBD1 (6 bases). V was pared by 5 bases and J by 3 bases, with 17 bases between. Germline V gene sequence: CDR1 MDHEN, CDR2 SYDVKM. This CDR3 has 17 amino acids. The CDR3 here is CASSEGGKQGYNSPLHF. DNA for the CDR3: TGTGCCAGCAGTGAAGGGGGAAAACAGGGCTATAATTCACCCCTCCACTTT.

As DNA, the CDR3 is TGTGCCAGCAGCCAAGTCTCAGGGGTTTCACCCCTCCACTTT. This codes for CASSQVSGVSPLHF. The chain links TRBV3-1 (or the pseudogene TRBV3-2) to TRBJ1-6; D is possibly TRBD1 (6 bases). This CDR3 region has 14 residues. Germline assignment: CDR1 LGHDT and CDR2 YNNKEL (reference sequence). The V end was cut by 1 base, the J end by 9 bases, with 10 bases between.

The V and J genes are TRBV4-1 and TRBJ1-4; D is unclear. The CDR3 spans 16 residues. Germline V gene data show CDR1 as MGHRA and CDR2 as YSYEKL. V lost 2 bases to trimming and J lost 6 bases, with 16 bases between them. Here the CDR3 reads CASSQLQSGAYEKLFF. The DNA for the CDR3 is TGCGCCAGCAGCCAACTACAATCAGGTGCGTATGAAAAACTGTTTTTT.

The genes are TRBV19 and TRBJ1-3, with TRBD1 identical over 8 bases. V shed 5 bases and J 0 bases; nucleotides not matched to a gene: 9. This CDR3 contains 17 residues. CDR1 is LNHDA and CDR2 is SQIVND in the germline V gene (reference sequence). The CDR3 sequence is CASSADRGFHSGNTIYF. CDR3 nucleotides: TGTGCCAGTAGTGCCGACAGGGGTTTTCACTCTGGAAACACCATATATTTT.

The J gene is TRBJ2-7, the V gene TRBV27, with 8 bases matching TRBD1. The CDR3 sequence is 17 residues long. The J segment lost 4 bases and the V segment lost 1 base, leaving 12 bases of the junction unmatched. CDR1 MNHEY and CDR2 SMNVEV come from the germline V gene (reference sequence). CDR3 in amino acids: CASSLFAGQGYFYEQYF. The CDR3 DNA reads TGTGCCAGCAGTTTATTTGCCGGACAGGGTTATTTTTACGAGCAGTACTTC.

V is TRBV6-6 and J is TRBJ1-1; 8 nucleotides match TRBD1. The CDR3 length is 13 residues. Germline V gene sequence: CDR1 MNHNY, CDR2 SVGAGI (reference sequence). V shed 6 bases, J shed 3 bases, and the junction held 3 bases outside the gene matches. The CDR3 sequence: CASSPGGYTEAFF. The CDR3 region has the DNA TGTGCCAGCAGCCCAGGGGGCTACACTGAAGCTTTCTTT.

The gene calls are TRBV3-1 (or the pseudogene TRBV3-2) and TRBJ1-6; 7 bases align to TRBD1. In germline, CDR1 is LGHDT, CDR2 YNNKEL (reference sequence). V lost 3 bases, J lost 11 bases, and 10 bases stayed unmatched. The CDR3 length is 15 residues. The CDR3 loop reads CASSQGDRSLTPLHF. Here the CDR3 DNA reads TGTGCCAGCAGCCAGGGGGACAGAAGTCTAACACCCCTCCACTTT.

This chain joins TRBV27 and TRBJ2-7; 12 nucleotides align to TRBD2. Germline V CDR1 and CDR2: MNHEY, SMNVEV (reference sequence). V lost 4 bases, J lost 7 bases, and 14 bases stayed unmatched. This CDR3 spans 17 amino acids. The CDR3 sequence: CASSSGPLAGGPGEQYV. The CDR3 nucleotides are TGTGCCAGCAGTTCGGGCCCGCTAGCGGGAGGGCCGGGTGAGCAGTACGTC.